In its sample, the clone carrying this TCR beta chain was seen a few times. The record originates from a study of technical replicates of blood from a few donors. Assay: immunoSEQ multiplex PCR; the TCRdb copy retains only in-frame clones and omits some. The top ten hold over 0.2% of the sample, which has about 54,000 clones, about 95% seen once. This CDR3 contains 13 residues. Trimming pared 8 bases from V and 6 bases from J, leaving 15 bases between. Germline CDR1 is SGHNT and CDR2 is YYREEE (reference sequence). The receptor was isolated from a human donor in good health. The chain combines TRBV5-4 with TRBJ2-1, with TRBD1 as a possible D gene (6 bases). Sequenced sample: T cells isolated from PBMCs. Here the CDR3 reads CARKVQGSNEQFF. The CDR3 DNA follows: TGTGCCAGAAAAGTCCAGGGGTCCAATGAGCAGTTCTTC. The whole variable domain, filled in from reference TRBV5-4 and TRBJ2-1, reads ETGVTQSPTHLIKTRGQQVTLRCSSQSGHNTVSWYQQALGQGPQFIFQYYREEENGRGNFPPRFSGLQFPNYSSELNVNALELDDSALYLCARKVQGSNEQFFGPGTRLTVL.